This TCR beta chain is drawn from a study of cytomegalovirus exposure and HLA in healthy donors. This clone was recorded a few times. The CDR3 length is 13 residues. CDR1 is MNHEY, CDR2 SMNVEV, per germline (reference sequence). J lost 6 bases, V lost 8 bases, and 6 bases had no gene match. Use of 60 Vbeta and 13 Jbeta primers characterized the PCR. TCRdb keeps only in-frame clones here, not all; method: immunoSEQ multiplex PCR. The table lists 180,000 or so clones, around 76% of them singletons. This clonotype was obtained from a woman aged 30 to 39 in good health and CMV-seropositive. Specimen: PBMCs. The chain is built from TRBV27 and TRBJ2-3; 9 nucleotides line up with TRBD2. For the CDR3, the DNA is TGTGCCAGCTCAGCGGGGGGCGGGGATACGCAGTATTTT. It translates to CASSAGGGDTQYF.